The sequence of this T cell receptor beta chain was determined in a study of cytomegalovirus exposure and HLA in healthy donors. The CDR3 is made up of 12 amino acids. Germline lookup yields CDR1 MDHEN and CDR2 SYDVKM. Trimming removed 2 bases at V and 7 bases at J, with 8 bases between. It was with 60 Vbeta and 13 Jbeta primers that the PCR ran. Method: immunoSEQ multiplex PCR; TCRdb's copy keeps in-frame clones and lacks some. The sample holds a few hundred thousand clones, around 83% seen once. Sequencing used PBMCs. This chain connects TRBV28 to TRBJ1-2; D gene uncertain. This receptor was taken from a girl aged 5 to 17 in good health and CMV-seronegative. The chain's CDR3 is CASSLGWSGYTF. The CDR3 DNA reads TGTGCCAGCAGTTTAGGCTGGTCTGGCTACACCTTC.